The text below deals with one T cell receptor beta chain. The antigen remains unidentified. This record comes from a study of cytomegalovirus exposure and HLA in healthy donors. Study results and caveats: The authors enumerated over 150 TCR beta chains as linked to cytomegalovirus.

TCRdb keeps only in-frame clones here, not all; method: immunoSEQ multiplex PCR. The sample yields 50,000 or so clones, approximately 93% seen once. Germline assignment: CDR1 MNHEY and CDR2 SMNVEV (reference sequence). The CDR3 runs 13 residues. Trimming took 0 bases from V and 11 from J, leaving 8 bases between them. The donors were part of the roughly 130-subject validation cohort, which stood apart from the 666-subject first cohort. This TCR was sampled from a woman younger than 35 in good health and CMV-seropositive. The chain joins TRBV27 to TRBJ1-6; no clear D gene. The material sequenced was PBMCs. The CDR3 DNA sequence: TGTGCCAGCAGTTTATCGGAGGGAGCACCCCTCCACTTT. This sequence encodes CASSLSEGAPLHF.